The 25 T cell receptor beta chains below were found in one sample sequenced in a study of CD8+CD57+ T cells in acquired aplastic anemia. According to the study, genomic DNA was the template for TCR beta VDJ and CDR3 profiling. TCRdb redid the calling of the reads with MiXCR, one entry per CDR3 protein. The sample records 190,000 or so distinct CDR3 sequences, roughly 50% being singletons. Whoever was chosen for sequencing had shown CD8+CD57+ cell expansion by flow cytometry. What was sequenced was sorted CD4+, CD8+, or CD8+CD57+ T cells (not recorded which) from PBMCs. Receptor source: a human donor with aplastic anemia.

The table lists this clonotype with a few counts. The chain combines TRBV29-1 with TRBJ1-1; D ambiguous. Germline V lookup: CDR1 SQVTM, CDR2 ANQGSEA. This CDR3 is 11 amino acids long. Trimming took 0 bases from V and 7 from J, leaving 6 bases between them. This CDR3 reads CSVEDPGEAFF. The DNA of the CDR3 is TGCAGCGTTGAAGACCCAGGTGAAGCTTTCTTT.

The V and J genes are TRBV6-1 and TRBJ2-5, with 8 bases matching TRBD1. This CDR3 has 16 residues. The V gene's germline CDR1 is MNHNS and CDR2 SASEGT. Trimming removed 6 bases from V and 5 bases from J; junction bases left unmatched: 14. The CDR3 protein is CASSRSTGVITETQYF. As DNA, the CDR3 is TGTGCCAGCAGCCGATCGACAGGGGTGATTACGGAGACCCAGTACTTC.

Ten or more counts support this clonotype. This chain connects TRBV7-8 to TRBJ1-5; no definite D call. CDR3 size: 13 residues. Germline loops: CDR1 SGHVS, CDR2 FQNEAQ. V lost 5 bases, J lost 11 bases, and 16 bases lay in between. The CDR3 spells CASSPSTSLAQHF. DNA for the CDR3: TGTGCCAGCAGCCCCTCTACCTCCTTGGCCCAGCATTTT.

This chain connects TRBV20-1 to TRBJ2-1, with 8 bases lining up with TRBD2. CDR1 and CDR2 from the germline V gene are DFQATT and SNEGSKA (reference sequence). CDR3 size: 15 residues. V was clipped by 6 bases and J by 9 bases; unmatched bases: 16. DNA for the CDR3: TGCAGTGCCCCGGTCCCCCCAGCGGGGGTTCTTGAGCAGTTCTTC. Encoded protein: CSAPVPPAGVLEQFF.

There are many counts of this clonotype. The CDR3 bases are TGCAGTGGCGAAGGGGGGGGGCAGTACTTC. Amino acids: CSGEGGGQYF. The chain uses TRBV20-1 and TRBJ2-7, with TRBD2 as a possible D gene (7 bases). Deletions cut 7 bases from V and 9 bases from J, with 13 bases between. In germline, CDR1 is DFQATT, CDR2 SNEGSKA (reference sequence). CDR3 length equals 10 residues.

This clonotype was recorded at least ten times. The genes are TRBV20-1 and TRBJ2-1, with D possibly being TRBD1 (5 bases). CDR3 size: 12 residues. The V gene's germline CDR1 is DFQATT and CDR2 SNEGSKA (reference sequence). V was pared by 5 bases and J by 6 bases, with 11 bases between. CDR3 DNA: TGCAGTGCTTCCAGGGTTCTCAATGAGCAGTTCTTC. Translated: CSASRVLNEQFF.

In this sample, this clonotype turned up a few times. J is TRBJ1-5 and V is TRBV27; the D is unclear. The germline CDR1 and CDR2 sequences are MNHEY and SMNVEV (reference sequence). The CDR3 is 13 residues long. Trimming cost V 6 bases and J 6 bases, with 12 bases left between them. The CDR3 DNA reads TGTGCCAGCAGCGACATACTGGGTCAGCCCCAGCATTTT. It codes for CASSDILGQPQHF.

With regard to this clonotype: This likely comes from a read error, as the CDR3 has no conserved phenylalanine or tryptophan at its end. Because the CDR3's place on the DNA is in doubt, the DNA is left out and the CDR3 is given as listed by TCRdb. The chain employs TRBV19 and TRBJ1-2. Including both end residues, the CDR3 is 8 amino acids long. CDR1 is LNHDA, CDR2 SQIVND, per germline (reference sequence). The CDR3 region is CASSIDTP.

At least ten counts were recorded for this clonotype. This chain uses TRBV7-2 with TRBJ1-2; no clear D gene. The ends were cut back, 4 bases at V and 9 bases at J, with 21 bases in the middle. The germline V gene has CDR1 SGHTA and CDR2 FQGNSA. The CDR3 extends over 15 amino acids. CDR3 sequence (DNA): TGTGCCAGCAGCTCAAATCCCGGGATCCAAACGCGCTACACCTTC. Protein sequence: CASSSNPGIQTRYTF.

The CDR3 DNA is TGTGCCAGCTCGAAGGGACAGGGGAGGACAGATACGCAGTATTTT. This translates into CASSKGQGRTDTQYF. The chain links TRBV18 to TRBJ2-3; TRBD1 matches 10 bases. Germline lookup yields CDR1 KGHSH and CDR2 LQKENI. V lost 6 bases, J lost 3 bases, and 6 bases stayed unmatched. There are 15 residues in the CDR3.

Points on this clonotype: Relative to the germline gene, one junction end is altered; a read error may explain this. CDR3 amino acids: CVTSRDRVYGYTF. CDR3 coding DNA: TGTGTCACCAGCCGGGACAGGGTTTATGGCTACACCTTC. The V call is TRBV15, the J call TRBJ1-2; 9 positions agree with TRBD1. The CDR3 totals 13 residues. Per the germline V gene, CDR1 is LNHNV and CDR2 is YYDKDF (reference sequence).

With regard to this clonotype: A single base separates this from a much larger clone, so it may be a read error. The genes are TRBV5-1 and TRBJ2-7, with no clear D. The CDR3 runs to 15 residues. Trimming pared 0 bases from V and 2 bases from J, leaving 12 bases between. CDR1 is SGHRS, CDR2 YFSETQ, per germline. CDR3 residues: CASSLGAFRTYEQYF. The CDR3 nucleotides are TGCGCCAGCAGCTTGGGCGCATTCAGGACCTACGAGCAGTACTTC.

This clonotype came up many times. The junction differs from germline at one of its ends, possibly a read error. This chain links TRBV15 with TRBJ1-3; D is uncertain. This CDR3 has 11 residues. Germline V gene lookup returns CDR1 LNHNV and CDR2 YYDKDF (reference sequence). The CDR3: CATSSGSTIYF. CDR3 DNA: TGTGCCACCAGCTCCGGAAGCACCATATATTTT.

The V call is TRBV29-1, the J call TRBJ2-5; D possibly matches TRBD1 or TRBD2 (6 bases each). There are 13 residues in the CDR3. Trimming shortened V by 8 bases and J by 2 bases, and 15 bases separated the two germline ends. Germline CDR1 is SQVTM and CDR2 is ANQGSEA. The CDR3 loop reads CSFEGGRQETQYF. In nucleotides, the CDR3 is TGCAGCTTCGAGGGGGGCCGACAAGAGACCCAGTACTTC.

This clonotype was counted many times. The chain recombines TRBV2 with TRBJ1-5; no definite D call. This CDR3 comprises 14 residues. V gave up 3 bases and J gave up 3 bases, with 9 bases separating them. Germline loops: CDR1 SNHLY, CDR2 FYNNEI. In DNA form, the CDR3 reads TGTGCCAGCAGTGACAGGACGATCAATCAGCCCCAGCATTTT. Amino acid sequence: CASSDRTINQPQHF.

This clonotype was recorded at least ten times. The V and J genes are TRBV11-1 and TRBJ1-4; a possible D gene is TRBD1 (5 bases). Germline V lookup: CDR1 SGHAT, CDR2 FQDESV (reference sequence). The V end lost 0 bases, the J end lost 5 bases, and 10 bases lay between the germline ends. The CDR3 length is 15 residues. CDR3 amino acids: CASSLAQGTNEKLFF. The CDR3 DNA is TGTGCCAGCAGCTTAGCGCAGGGCACCAATGAAAAACTGTTTTTT.

In this sample, this clonotype turned up a few times. This chain links TRBV3-1 with TRBJ1-1; D ambiguous. The germline V gene has CDR1 LGHDT and CDR2 YNNKEL (reference sequence). The V end lost 0 bases, the J end lost 5 bases, and 10 bases lay between the germline ends. This CDR3 is 14 amino acids long. Here the CDR3 DNA reads TGTGCCAGCAGCCAAGATGGCCGGGGAACTGAAGCTTTCTTT. It yields the protein CASSQDGRGTEAFF. Variable domain in full (rest from reference TRBV3-1 and TRBJ1-1): DTAVSQTPKYLVTQMGNDKSIKCEQNLGHDTMYWYKQDSKKFLKIMFSYNNKELIINETVPNRFSPKSPDKAHLNLHINSLELGDSAVYFCASSQDGRGTEAFFGQGTRLTVV.

This clonotype was picked up a small number of times. In nucleotides, the CDR3 is TGTGCCAGGTCGGACACAGGGAACTATGGCTACACCTTC. Its translation is CARSDTGNYGYTF. The chain links TRBV10-3 to TRBJ1-2; weak D call: TRBD1 (6 bases). Deletions cut 10 bases from V and 2 bases from J, with 14 bases between. The CDR3 loop spans 13 amino acids. Germline CDR1 reads ENHRY; CDR2 reads SYGVKD.

With respect to this clonotype: A much more abundant neighbour one base away suggests this may be a read error. This chain uses TRBV3-1 with TRBJ1-2; 8 bases fit TRBD1. This CDR3 has 14 residues. Germline lookup yields CDR1 LGHDT and CDR2 YNNKEL (reference sequence). CDR3 DNA sequence: TGTGCCAGCAGCCCTTCGGACAGGGTATTTGGCTACGCCTTC. This encodes CASSPSDRVFGYAF.

This clonotype was counted between two and nine times. The J gene is TRBJ1-5, the V gene TRBV7-8; TRBD1 might be the D (5 bases). The V end lost 5 bases, the J end lost 4 bases, and 9 bases lay between the germline ends. Looked up from germline, CDR1 is SGHVS and CDR2 is FQNEAQ. This CDR3 contains 13 residues. This CDR3 reads CASSRGGNQPQHF. Written as DNA, the CDR3 is TGTGCCAGCAGCCGGGGGGGGAATCAGCCCCAGCATTTT.

The gene calls are TRBV25-1 and TRBJ2-6; 7 positions agree with TRBD2. CDR3 length: 18 residues. Germline assignment: CDR1 MGHDK and CDR2 SYGVNS. V shed 6 bases and J 2 bases; nucleotides not matched to a gene: 13. CDR3 nucleotides: TGTGCCAGCAGCTTCTCATGGGGGGGAAACCCTGGGGCCAACGTCCTGACTTTC. It codes for CASSFSWGGNPGANVLTF.

This rearrangement joins TRBV2 to TRBJ1-2; D is ambiguous. Trimming removed 3 bases at V and 4 bases at J, with 3 bases between. The germline V gene has CDR1 SNHLY and CDR2 FYNNEI. The CDR3 has 11 residues. CDR3 loop: CASSDFYGYTF. The CDR3 region has the DNA TGTGCCAGCAGTGATTTCTATGGCTACACCTTC.

There are many counts of this clonotype. This sequence joins TRBV3-1 and TRBJ2-7, with a possible D match to TRBD2 (5 bases). The CDR3 is made up of 11 amino acids. V gave up 5 bases and J gave up 7 bases, with 9 bases separating them. CDR1 and CDR2 (germline): LGHDT, YNNKEL (reference sequence). CDR3 protein: CASSEGGEQYF. The CDR3 bases are TGTGCCAGCAGCGAAGGCGGGGAGCAGTACTTC.

This clonotype has only a few counts. The rearrangement joins TRBV7-8 to TRBJ1-2; a weak D match, TRBD1 (6 bases). CDR3 length: 14 residues. Germline assignment: CDR1 SGHVS and CDR2 FQNEAQ. Trimming pared 5 bases from V and 2 bases from J, leaving 12 bases between. In DNA, the CDR3 is TGTGCCAGCAGCGAAGGACAGAAGAACTATGGCTACACCTTC. The encoded protein is CASSEGQKNYGYTF.

The rearrangement joins TRBV7-6 to TRBJ1-2; tentative D call: TRBD1 (5 bases). Trimming removed 5 bases from V and 8 bases from J, with 12 bases in between. Germline V gives CDR1 SGHVS, CDR2 FNYEAQ. The CDR3 is 12 amino acids. The CDR3 nucleotides are TGTGCCAGCAGCCCCTCAGGGTGGGGCTACACCTTC. It translates to CASSPSGWGYTF.